Below are 14 T cell receptor beta chains sequenced from a single sample in a study of blood T cell repertoires in COVID-19. Data came from immunoSEQ multiplex PCR; TCRdb stores just in-frame clones and leaves some out. The sample holds about 140,000 clones, roughly 80% seen once. Sequencing input: peripheral blood. Source of these receptors: a woman aged 80 or older with acute or convalescent COVID-19.

The rearrangement uses TRBV7-9 and TRBJ1-5; TRBD1 might be the D (5 bases). The CDR3 length is 14 residues. CDR1 SEHNR and CDR2 FQNEAQ come from the germline V gene (reference sequence). Trimming removed 2 bases at V and 9 bases at J, with 14 bases between. The CDR3 here is CASSLQGGSGPQHF. The CDR3 DNA reads TGTGCCAGCAGCTTACAGGGAGGAAGCGGGCCCCAGCATTTT.

This clone was detected once. The chain recombines TRBV27 with TRBJ1-4, with TRBD1 identical over 8 bases. From germline, CDR1 is MNHEY and CDR2 SMNVEV (reference sequence). V was pared by 5 bases and J by 3 bases, with 8 bases of the junction left unmatched. The CDR3 totals 16 residues. DNA of the CDR3: TGTGCCAGCAGTACGAACAGGGGGAATGCTAATGAAAAACTGTTTTTT. As protein: CASSTNRGNANEKLFF. The full variable domain, rest sourced from reference TRBV27 and TRBJ1-4, is EAQVTQNPRYLITVTGKKLTVTCSQNMNHEYMSWYRQDPGLGLRQIYYSMNVEVTDKGDVPEGYKVSRKEKRNFPLILESPSPNQTSLYFCASSTNRGNANEKLFFGSGTQLSVL.

The chain uses TRBV5-1 and TRBJ1-2; 9 nucleotides align to TRBD1. V lost 6 bases to trimming and J lost 4 bases; unmatched junction nucleotides: 7. Looked up from germline, CDR1 is SGHRS and CDR2 is YFSETQ. There are 14 residues in the CDR3. CDR3 nucleotide sequence: TGCGCCAGCAACCCGGGACAGGGTCCCTATGGCTACACCTTC. This sequence encodes CASNPGQGPYGYTF.

The chain couples TRBV18 to TRBJ2-1; D unresolved. The CDR3 totals 16 residues. The germline V gene has CDR1 KGHSH and CDR2 LQKENI. V lost 3 bases to trimming and J lost 0 bases, with 12 bases between them. The CDR3, as DNA: TGTGCCAGCTCACCTCCCATTAACATCTCCTACAATGAGCAGTTCTTC. This translates into CASSPPINISYNEQFF.

The chain couples TRBV28 to TRBJ1-3; 8 bases align to TRBD1. The junction had 6 bases not matched to a gene; V was cut back by 4 bases and J by 4 bases. The CDR3 sequence is 15 residues long. CDR1 MDHEN and CDR2 SYDVKM come from the germline V gene. The CDR3 region has the DNA TGTGCCAGCAGTTCCTTGACAGGGGCGGGAAACACCATATATTTT. Translation: CASSSLTGAGNTIYF.

Notes on this clone: One junction end does not reproduce the germline sequence, and a read error may be involved. The chain carries TRBV3-1 (or the pseudogene TRBV3-2) and TRBJ2-1; 7 bases match TRBD2. The CDR3 contains 11 residues. The germline V gene has CDR1 LGHDT and CDR2 YNNKEL (reference sequence). CDR3 residues: CASSQAGRQFF. The CDR3 bases are TGTGCCAGCAGTCAAGCGGGAAGGCAGTTCTTC.

The chain uses TRBV19 and TRBJ1-5, with 8 bases that match TRBD1. Losses at the gene ends were 6 bases for V and 6 bases for J; bases not matched to a gene: 10. The CDR3 loop spans 15 amino acids. Per germline, CDR1 LNHDA and CDR2 SQIVND (reference sequence). The CDR3 DNA reads TGTGCCAGTAGCGACAGCTGGACAGGGATTCAGCCCCAGCATTTT. This sequence encodes CASSDSWTGIQPQHF.

V and J are TRBV7-2 and TRBJ2-6; tentative D call: TRBD1 (6 bases). The CDR3 is made up of 18 amino acids. The germline V gene has CDR1 SGHTA and CDR2 FQGNSA. V lost 1 base to trimming and J lost 0 bases, with 13 bases between them. The CDR3 sequence: CASSLDRELGSGANVLTF. CDR3 DNA: TGTGCCAGCAGCTTAGACAGGGAGTTGGGCTCTGGGGCCAACGTCCTGACTTTC. The variable domain in full, completed from reference TRBV7-2 and TRBJ2-6, reads GAGVSQSPSNKVTEKGKDVELRCDPISGHTALYWYRQSLGQGLEFLIYFQGNSAPDKSGLPSDRFSAERTGGSVSTLTIQRTQQEDSAVYLCASSLDRELGSGANVLTFGAGSRLTVL.

The rearrangement joins TRBV19 to TRBJ1-2; TRBD1 matches 10 bases. Germline CDR1 LNHDA, CDR2 SQIVND (reference sequence). The CDR3 extends over 15 amino acids. Trimming at V came to 7 bases and at J to 7 bases, leaving 12 bases not matched to a gene. CDR3 protein: CASTPLPTGGLGYTF. CDR3 bases: TGTGCCAGTACCCCCCTCCCGACAGGGGGCCTTGGCTACACCTTC.

The genes are TRBV5-1 and TRBJ2-6, with D uncertain. CDR3 length: 17 amino acids. Looked up from germline, CDR1 is SGHRS and CDR2 is YFSETQ. Trimming took off 4 bases at V and 0 bases at J, with 14 bases between the two ends. The CDR3 region is CASSPWPDRSGANVLTF. The CDR3 region has the DNA TGCGCCAGCAGCCCCTGGCCTGATCGCTCTGGGGCCAACGTCCTGACTTTC.

The chain couples TRBV2 to TRBJ2-7, with 7 nucleotides matching TRBD1. The CDR3 consists of 13 residues. From germline, CDR1 is SNHLY and CDR2 FYNNEI. J lost 3 bases, V lost 6 bases, and 5 bases had no gene match. CDR3 coding DNA: TGTGCCAGCAGCGTCGGGACAGACTACGAGCAGTACTTC. Translating it yields CASSVGTDYEQYF.

As concerns this clone: Germline is not matched at one junction end, which may reflect a read error. This chain joins TRBV28 and TRBJ1-2; 7 bases match TRBD1. CDR1 is MDHEN, CDR2 SYDVKM, per germline. CDR3 length: 11 amino acids. Here the CDR3 reads CASSPPGQPIF. CDR3 bases: TGTGCCAGCAGTCCCCCGGGACAGCCAATATTC.

CDR3 nucleotide sequence: TGTGCCAGCAGCTTCATTTCGGGACAGTTCCAAGAGACCCAGTACTTC. Translation: CASSFISGQFQETQYF. The rearrangement uses TRBV7-2 and TRBJ2-5, with 7 bases matching TRBD1. The CDR3 loop spans 16 amino acids. Per the germline V gene, CDR1 is SGHTA and CDR2 is FQGNSA. The V and J ends lost 3 bases and 1 base, in that order; junction bases with no gene match: 8.

The CDR3 sequence is CASRTPSSGQYF. CDR3 in DNA: TGTGCCAGCAGAACACCCTCGTCGGGGCAGTACTTC. V and J are TRBV11-2 and TRBJ2-7; unclear D gene. The CDR3 length is 12 residues. Germline-derived CDR1 and CDR2 are SGHAT and FQNNGV. The germline V and J ends were trimmed by 6 bases and 9 bases, with 15 bases remaining between them.